This T cell receptor (beta chain) was obtained from a study of cytomegalovirus exposure and HLA in healthy donors. General observations from the study: TCR beta V- and J-gene trimming was later associated with a missense DCLRE1C variant.

Primers included in the PCR were 60 Vbeta and 13 Jbeta primers. Sequencing used immunoSEQ multiplex PCR; TCRdb keeps in-frame clones, though not all of them. Of about 130,000 clones in the sample, roughly 81% were seen once. This clone came up once. The antigen remains unidentified. The V end was cut by 4 bases, the J end by 7 bases, with 17 bases between. CDR3 length: 14 amino acids. The germline V gene encodes CDR1 SGHRS and CDR2 YFSETQ. The TCR sequence derives from a woman between 25 and 40 years old in good health and CMV-seronegative. What was sequenced was PBMCs. The gene calls are TRBV5-1 and TRBJ1-2, with D perhaps matching TRBD1 (5 bases). The DNA of the CDR3 is TGCGCCAGCAGCCAAACCCAGGGAATTGGTGGCTACACCTTC. Protein sequence: CASSQTQGIGGYTF.